This T cell receptor (beta chain) originates from a study of T cell changes during pregnancy in multiple sclerosis. Trimming removed 3 bases from V and 6 bases from J, with 15 bases in between. The CDR3 is made up of 15 amino acids. The V gene's germline CDR1 is KGHSH and CDR2 LQKENI. Generated by immunoSEQ multiplex PCR, the TCRdb table keeps only in-frame clones and is missing some. The top ten hold about 2.5% of the sample, which has fewer than 85,000 clones, approximately 94% seen once. This rearrangement joins TRBV18 to TRBJ2-4, with a possible D match to TRBD1 (6 bases). Sequencing used peripheral blood, obtained in the third trimester of pregnancy. The TCR originated in a female donor with multiple sclerosis, enrolled in a pregnancy study. The DNA of the CDR3 is TGTGCCAGCTCACCGAAGGTTACAGGGCGAAACATTCAGTACTTC. Its protein product is CASSPKVTGRNIQYF.